Below, 19 T cell receptor beta chains from the same sample are listed, as sequenced in a study of blood T cell repertoires in COVID-19. This table comes from immunoSEQ multiplex PCR, and its TCRdb copy is limited to in-frame clones, with some not included. The sample lists some 140,000 clones; around 78% were seen once. The sequenced material came from peripheral blood. The receptors shown here come from a human donor in a cohort sampled during active COVID-19.

The rearrangement joins TRBV27 to TRBJ2-7; 7 bases match TRBD1. Germline V gene sequence: CDR1 MNHEY, CDR2 SMNVEV (reference sequence). The CDR3 loop spans 14 amino acids. J gave up 5 bases and V 5 bases, and 9 bases lay outside the gene matches. Here the CDR3 reads CASSNRDSVHEQYF. CDR3 in DNA: TGTGCCAGCAGTAACCGGGACAGTGTCCACGAGCAGTACTTC.

V gene TRBV7-9 combines with J gene TRBJ1-2; 8 nucleotides agree with TRBD1. The CDR3 is 16 residues long. Germline lookup yields CDR1 SEHNR and CDR2 FQNEAQ (reference sequence). V was pared by 5 bases and J by 4 bases, with 12 bases of the junction left unmatched. CDR3 DNA sequence: TGTGCCAGCAGCCCGGGGCCGACAGGGGTAGGCTATGGCTACACCTTC. The encoded protein is CASSPGPTGVGYGYTF.

The genes are TRBV24-1 and TRBJ2-7; D gene uncertain. Germline CDR1 KGHDR, CDR2 SFDVKD. The CDR3 sequence is 16 residues long. V dropped 5 bases and J dropped 2 bases, with 18 bases sitting between them. CDR3 in amino acids: CATSGRLRRETYEQYF. The CDR3 nucleotides read TGTGCCACCAGTGGTCGCCTGCGGCGAGAGACCTACGAGCAGTACTTC.

V usage is TRBV6-5 and J usage is TRBJ2-7; D is uncertain. This CDR3 has 11 amino acids. Germline-derived CDR1 and CDR2 are MNHEY and SVGAGI. The germline V and J ends were trimmed by 8 bases and 3 bases, with 8 bases remaining between them. CDR3 DNA sequence: TGTGCCAGCGGGTCGGGCTACGAGCAGTACTTC. Translation gives CASGSGYEQYF.

DNA of the CDR3: TGTGCCAGCAAACTAGCGGCGGGAGTCGGGGAGCAGTACTTC. This encodes CASKLAAGVGEQYF. The chain employs TRBV6-5 and TRBJ2-7; 8 bases are a match to TRBD2. Trimming took 7 bases from V and 7 from J; bases not matched to a gene: 12. CDR3 length: 14 residues. Germline CDR1 and CDR2: MNHEY and SVGAGI.

The chain joins TRBV18 to TRBJ2-5; a possible D gene is TRBD2 (6 bases). Germline V CDR1 and CDR2: KGHSH, LQKENI. The length of the CDR3 is 14 residues. Deletions cut 1 base from V and 5 bases from J, with 11 bases between. CDR3 DNA sequence: TGTGCCAGCTCACCACTAAGCGCGGGGGAGACCCAGTACTTC. Protein sequence: CASSPLSAGETQYF.

CDR3 region: CASSFTSGETQYF. In DNA form, the CDR3 reads TGTGCCAGCAGCTTCACTAGCGGGGAGACCCAGTACTTC. The chain combines TRBV7-9 with TRBJ2-5, with 9 bases matching TRBD2. J was trimmed by 5 bases and V by 3 bases; bases with no gene match: 1. Germline V gives CDR1 SEHNR, CDR2 FQNEAQ (reference sequence). The CDR3 runs 13 residues.

In its sample, this clone is medium-sized (0.01 to 0.1%). V gene TRBV2 combines with J gene TRBJ1-5; TRBD1 is a possible D gene (6 bases). This CDR3 contains 16 residues. Deletions cut 6 bases from V and 1 base from J, with 16 bases between. CDR1 and CDR2 from the germline V gene are SNHLY and FYNNEI. The DNA of the CDR3 is TGTGCCAGCAGCCGCCAAGGGGGAAGGAGCAATCAGCCCCAGCATTTT. Residues: CASSRQGGRSNQPQHF.

The chain employs TRBV5-4 and TRBJ2-7, with D unclear. The germline V gene encodes CDR1 SGHNT and CDR2 YYREEE (reference sequence). V was clipped by 2 bases and J by 2 bases, with 11 bases between them. The CDR3 covers 14 residues. The CDR3 sequence: CASSFQVHPYEQYF. DNA of the CDR3: TGTGCCAGCAGCTTCCAGGTGCATCCCTACGAGCAGTACTTC.

This clone occurred once. CDR3 loop: CASSQDRGDEKLFF. In DNA, the CDR3 is TGTGCCAGCAGCCAGGACAGGGGGGACGAAAAACTGTTTTTT. The chain recombines TRBV5-4 with TRBJ1-4; 10 nucleotides line up with TRBD1. Germline trimming cut 4 bases from V and 8 bases from J; bases unmatched to any gene: 5. CDR3 length: 14 residues. Germline CDR1 reads SGHNT; CDR2 reads YYREEE (reference sequence).

The CDR3: CATSADRNLYEQYF. The CDR3 nucleotides are TGTGCCACCAGCGCGGACAGAAACCTCTACGAGCAGTACTTC. The chain employs TRBV15 and TRBJ2-7; D is possibly TRBD1 (6 bases). This CDR3 has 14 amino acids. V was trimmed by 5 bases and J by 3 bases, leaving 14 bases between them. Per germline, CDR1 LNHNV and CDR2 YYDKDF (reference sequence).

The chain uses TRBV2 and TRBJ2-7; 7 bases align to TRBD1. The trim removed 4 bases at V and 2 bases at J, leaving 5 bases unmatched. The germline gives CDR1 SNHLY, CDR2 FYNNEI. The CDR3 contains 14 residues. CDR3 loop: CASSAEQGAYEQYF. CDR3 nucleotide sequence: TGTGCCAGCAGTGCCGAGCAGGGGGCCTACGAGCAGTACTTC.

This chain links TRBV5-5 with TRBJ2-5; 7 bases match TRBD2. This CDR3 is 14 amino acids long. The V gene end was trimmed by 2 bases and the J gene end by 2 bases; junction bases not matched to a gene: 3. Germline V gives CDR1 SGHKS, CDR2 YYEKEE (reference sequence). In DNA form, the CDR3 reads TGTGCCAGCAGCTTAGCGGGGACGCAAGAGACCCAGTACTTC. Its translation is CASSLAGTQETQYF.

The rearrangement joins TRBV19 to TRBJ1-5, with a tentative D call TRBD1 (6 bases). The CDR3 contains 15 residues. Germline V gene data show CDR1 as LNHDA and CDR2 as SQIVND (reference sequence). V dropped 7 bases and J dropped 0 bases, with 13 bases sitting between them. The CDR3 sequence is CASMRQGSSNQPQHF. In DNA form, the CDR3 reads TGTGCCAGTATGCGGCAGGGGAGTAGCAATCAGCCCCAGCATTTT.

The V and J genes are TRBV6-5 and TRBJ2-7, with 10 bases that match TRBD2. This CDR3 has 14 residues. CDR1 is MNHEY, CDR2 SVGAGI, per germline. The junction had 6 bases not matched to a gene; V was cut back by 6 bases and J by 4 bases. The CDR3 reads CASRLAGALYEQYF. CDR3 DNA: TGTGCCAGCAGGCTAGCGGGGGCCCTATACGAGCAGTACTTC.

V and J are TRBV2 and TRBJ1-4; 7 bases fit TRBD1. This CDR3 has 16 residues. Unmatched junction bases numbered 9, after V lost 3 bases and J lost 5 bases. Germline V gives CDR1 SNHLY, CDR2 FYNNEI. CDR3 coding DNA: TGTGCCAGCAGTGACGACGGGACAGATCTAAATGAAAAACTGTTTTTT. It translates to CASSDDGTDLNEKLFF.

The genes are TRBV29-1 and TRBJ1-3; the match to TRBD1 covers 7 bases. Trimming at V came to 7 bases and at J to 4 bases, leaving 4 bases not matched to a gene. CDR3 length: 12 residues. In germline, CDR1 is SQVTM, CDR2 ANQGSEA. The CDR3 region has the DNA TGCAGCGCCACAGGGGTCGGAAACACCATATATTTT. Its protein product is CSATGVGNTIYF.

The chain is built from TRBV18 and TRBJ1-3, with TRBD1 matching over 8 bases. Germline assignment: CDR1 KGHSH and CDR2 LQKENI. The CDR3 covers 16 residues. J lost 4 bases, V lost 1 base, and 6 bases had no gene match. The CDR3 coding sequence is TGTGCCAGCTCACCACAGCGACAGGGGTTGGGAAACACCATATATTTT. Its translation is CASSPQRQGLGNTIYF.

V gene TRBV7-9 combines with J gene TRBJ2-7, with D possibly being TRBD1 (5 bases). This CDR3 has 15 residues. V lost 4 bases and J 8 bases, leaving 21 bases between the germline ends. The germline V gene has CDR1 SEHNR and CDR2 FQNEAQ (reference sequence). This CDR3 is CASSSGGATTSQQYF. The CDR3 coding sequence is TGTGCCAGCAGCTCGGGTGGGGCGACGACCTCTCAGCAGTACTTC.